This TCR beta chain was sequenced during a study of blood T cell repertoires in COVID-19. V gave up 7 bases and J gave up 0 bases, with 16 bases separating them. Per germline, CDR1 LNHDA and CDR2 SQIVND (reference sequence). This CDR3 is built from 16 residues. Produced via immunoSEQ multiplex PCR; TCRdb's table is partial and in-frame only. This sample has around 700,000 clones, with 90% found just once. Sequenced sample: peripheral blood. J is TRBJ1-3 and V is TRBV19; D is unresolved. The source is a woman younger than 30 with acute or convalescent COVID-19. This CDR3 is CASTPVEVGSGNTIYF. CDR3 DNA: TGTGCCAGTACCCCAGTGGAGGTTGGCTCTGGAAACACCATATATTTT.